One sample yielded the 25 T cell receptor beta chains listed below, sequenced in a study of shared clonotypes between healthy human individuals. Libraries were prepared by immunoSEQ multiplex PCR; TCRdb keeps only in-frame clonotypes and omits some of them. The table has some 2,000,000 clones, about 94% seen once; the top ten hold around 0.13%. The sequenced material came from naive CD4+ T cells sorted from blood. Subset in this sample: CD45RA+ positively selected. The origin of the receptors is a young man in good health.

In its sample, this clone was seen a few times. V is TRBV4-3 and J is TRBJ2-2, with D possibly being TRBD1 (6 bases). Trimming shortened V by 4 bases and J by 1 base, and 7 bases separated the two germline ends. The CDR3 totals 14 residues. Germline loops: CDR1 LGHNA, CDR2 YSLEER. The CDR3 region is CASSLQGNTGELFF. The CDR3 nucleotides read TGCGCCAGCAGCCTACAGGGGAACACCGGGGAGCTGTTTTTT.

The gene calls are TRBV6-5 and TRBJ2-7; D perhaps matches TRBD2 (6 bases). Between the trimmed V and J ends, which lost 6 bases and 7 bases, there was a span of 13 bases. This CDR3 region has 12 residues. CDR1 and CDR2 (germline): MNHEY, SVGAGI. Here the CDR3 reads CASSQYGREQYF. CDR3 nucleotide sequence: TGTGCCAGCAGCCAGTACGGGAGAGAGCAGTACTTC.

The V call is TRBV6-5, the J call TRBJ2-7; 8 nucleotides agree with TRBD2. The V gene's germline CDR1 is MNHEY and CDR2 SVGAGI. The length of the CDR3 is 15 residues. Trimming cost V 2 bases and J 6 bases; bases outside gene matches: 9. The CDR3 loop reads CASSYGGTRGSEQYF. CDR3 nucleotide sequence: TGTGCCAGCAGTTACGGGGGGACTAGAGGTTCCGAGCAGTACTTC.

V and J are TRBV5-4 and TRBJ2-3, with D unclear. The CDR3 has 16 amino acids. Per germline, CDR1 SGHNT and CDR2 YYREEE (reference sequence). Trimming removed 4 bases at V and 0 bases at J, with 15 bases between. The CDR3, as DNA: TGTGCCAGCAGCCTCCAGAGCCCTGCTAGCACAGATACGCAGTATTTT. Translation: CASSLQSPASTDTQYF.

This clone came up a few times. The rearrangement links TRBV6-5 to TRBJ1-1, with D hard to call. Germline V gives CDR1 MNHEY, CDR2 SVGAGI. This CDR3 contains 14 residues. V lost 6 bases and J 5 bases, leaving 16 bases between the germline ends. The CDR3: CASRPPGGRTEAFF. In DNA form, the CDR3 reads TGTGCCAGCAGACCACCCGGCGGGCGAACTGAAGCTTTCTTT.

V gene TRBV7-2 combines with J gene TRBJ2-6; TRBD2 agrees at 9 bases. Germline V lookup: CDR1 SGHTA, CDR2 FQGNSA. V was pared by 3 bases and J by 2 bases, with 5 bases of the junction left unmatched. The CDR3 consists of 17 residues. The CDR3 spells CASSLVAGETGANVLTF. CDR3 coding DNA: TGTGCCAGCAGCTTGGTAGCGGGAGAAACTGGGGCCAACGTCCTGACTTTC.

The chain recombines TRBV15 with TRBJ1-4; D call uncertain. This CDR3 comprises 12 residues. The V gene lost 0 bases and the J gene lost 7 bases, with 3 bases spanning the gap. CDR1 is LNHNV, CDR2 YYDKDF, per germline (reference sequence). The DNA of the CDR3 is TGTGCCACCAGCAGAGATGGTGAAAAACTGTTTTTT. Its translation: CATSRDGEKLFF.

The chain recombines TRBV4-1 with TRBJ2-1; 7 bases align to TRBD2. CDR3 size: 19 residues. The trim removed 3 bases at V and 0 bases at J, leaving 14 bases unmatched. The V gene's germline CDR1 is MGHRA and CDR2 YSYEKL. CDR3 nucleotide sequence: TGCGCCAGCAGCCACTTTAACGTCCCAGGCGGGAGCTCCTACAATGAGCAGTTCTTC. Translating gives CASSHFNVPGGSSYNEQFF.

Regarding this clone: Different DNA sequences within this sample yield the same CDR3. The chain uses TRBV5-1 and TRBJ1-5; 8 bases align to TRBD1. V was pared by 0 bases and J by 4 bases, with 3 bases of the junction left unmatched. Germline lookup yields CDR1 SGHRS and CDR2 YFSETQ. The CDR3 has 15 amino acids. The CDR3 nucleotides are TGCGCCAGCAGCTTGGATGGACAGGGAAATCAGCCCCAGCATTTT. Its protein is CASSLDGQGNQPQHF.

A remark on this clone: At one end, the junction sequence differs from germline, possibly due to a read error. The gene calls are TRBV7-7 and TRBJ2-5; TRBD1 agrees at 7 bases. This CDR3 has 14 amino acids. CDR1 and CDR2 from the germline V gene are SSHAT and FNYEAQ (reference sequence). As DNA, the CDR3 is TGTGCTAGCAGCTTAGACAGGGTCACGGAGACCCAGTACTTC. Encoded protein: CASSLDRVTETQYF.

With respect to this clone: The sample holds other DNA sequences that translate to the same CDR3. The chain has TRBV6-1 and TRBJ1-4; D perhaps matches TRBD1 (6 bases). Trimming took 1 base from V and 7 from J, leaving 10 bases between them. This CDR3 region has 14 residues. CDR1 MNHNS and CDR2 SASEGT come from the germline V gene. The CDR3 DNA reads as TGTGCCAGCAGTGAAGGGGGGGCTGGTGAAAAACTGTTTTTT. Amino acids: CASSEGGAGEKLFF.

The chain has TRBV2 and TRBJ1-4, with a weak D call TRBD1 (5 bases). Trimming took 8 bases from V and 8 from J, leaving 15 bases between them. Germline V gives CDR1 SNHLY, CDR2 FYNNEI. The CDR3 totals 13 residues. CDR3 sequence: CASGGVIGEKLFF. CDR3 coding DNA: TGTGCCAGCGGGGGAGTGATTGGGGAAAAACTGTTTTTT.

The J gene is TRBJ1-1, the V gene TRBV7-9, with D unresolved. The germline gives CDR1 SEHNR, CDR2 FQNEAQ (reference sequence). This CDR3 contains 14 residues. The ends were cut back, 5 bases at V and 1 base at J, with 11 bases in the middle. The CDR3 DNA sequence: TGTGCCAGCAGCACCGTCCCGGGGAACACTGAAGCTTTCTTT. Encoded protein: CASSTVPGNTEAFF.

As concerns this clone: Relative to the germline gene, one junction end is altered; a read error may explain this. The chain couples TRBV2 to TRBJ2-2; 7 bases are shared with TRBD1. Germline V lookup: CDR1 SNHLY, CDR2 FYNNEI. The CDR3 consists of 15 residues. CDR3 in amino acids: CASREDRAITGELFF. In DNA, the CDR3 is TGTGCCAGCAGGGAAGACAGGGCGATCACCGGGGAGCTGTTTTTT.

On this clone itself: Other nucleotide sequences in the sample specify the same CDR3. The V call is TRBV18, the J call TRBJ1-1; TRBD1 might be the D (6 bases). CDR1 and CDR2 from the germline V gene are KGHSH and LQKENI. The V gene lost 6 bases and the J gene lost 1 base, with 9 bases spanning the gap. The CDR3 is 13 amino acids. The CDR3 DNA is TGTGCCAGCTCTGCGGGACAGAACACTGAAGCTTTCTTT. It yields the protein CASSAGQNTEAFF.

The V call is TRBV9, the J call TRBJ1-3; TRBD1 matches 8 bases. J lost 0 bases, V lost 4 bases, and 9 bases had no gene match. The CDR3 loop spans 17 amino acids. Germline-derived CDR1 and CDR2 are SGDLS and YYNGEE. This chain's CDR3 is CASSRRTGKGSGNTIYF. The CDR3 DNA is TGTGCCAGCAGCAGAAGGACAGGGAAGGGCTCTGGAAACACCATATATTTT. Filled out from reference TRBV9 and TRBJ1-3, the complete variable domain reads DSGVTQTPKHLITATGQRVTLRCSPRSGDLSVYWYQQSLDQGLQFLIQYYNGEERAKGNILERFSAQQFPDLHSELNLSSLELGDSALYFCASSRRTGKGSGNTIYFGEGSWLTVV.

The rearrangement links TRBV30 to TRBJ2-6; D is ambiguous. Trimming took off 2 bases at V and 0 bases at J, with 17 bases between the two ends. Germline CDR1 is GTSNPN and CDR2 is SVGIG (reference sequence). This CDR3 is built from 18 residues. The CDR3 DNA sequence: TGTGCCTGGAGTCGGCAGGTCTCCTTCATCTCTGGGGCCAACGTCCTGACTTTC. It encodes CAWSRQVSFISGANVLTF.

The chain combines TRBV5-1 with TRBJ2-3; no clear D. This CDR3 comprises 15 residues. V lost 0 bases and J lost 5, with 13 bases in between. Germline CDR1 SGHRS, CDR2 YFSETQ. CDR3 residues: CASSLGPVIGDTQYF. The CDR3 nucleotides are TGCGCCAGCAGCTTGGGCCCCGTCATCGGAGATACGCAGTATTTT.

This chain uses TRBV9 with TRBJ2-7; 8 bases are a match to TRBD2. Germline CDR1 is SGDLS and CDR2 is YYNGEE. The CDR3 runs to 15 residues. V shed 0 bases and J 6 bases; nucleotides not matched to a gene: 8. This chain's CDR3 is CASSVGAAGVVEQYF. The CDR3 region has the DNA TGTGCCAGCAGCGTAGGGGCAGCGGGGGTTGTCGAGCAGTACTTC.

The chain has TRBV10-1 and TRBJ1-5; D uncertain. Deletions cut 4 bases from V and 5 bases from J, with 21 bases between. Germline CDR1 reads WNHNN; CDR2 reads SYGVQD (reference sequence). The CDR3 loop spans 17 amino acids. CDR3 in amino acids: CASSGRYLMPHDQPQHF. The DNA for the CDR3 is TGCGCCAGCAGTGGGAGGTACCTCATGCCGCATGATCAGCCCCAGCATTTT.

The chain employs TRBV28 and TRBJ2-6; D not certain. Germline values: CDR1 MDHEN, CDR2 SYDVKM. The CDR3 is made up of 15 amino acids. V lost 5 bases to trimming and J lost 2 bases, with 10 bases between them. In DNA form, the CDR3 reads TGTGCCAGCAGTCTATCGGCTCCTGGGGCCAACGTCCTGACTTTC. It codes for CASSLSAPGANVLTF.

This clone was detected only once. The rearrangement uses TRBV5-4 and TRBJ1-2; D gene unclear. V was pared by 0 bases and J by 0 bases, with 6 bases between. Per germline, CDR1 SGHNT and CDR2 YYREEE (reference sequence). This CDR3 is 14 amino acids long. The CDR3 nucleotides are TGTGCCAGCAGCTTGGCCGCAGCTAACTATGGCTACACCTTC. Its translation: CASSLAAANYGYTF. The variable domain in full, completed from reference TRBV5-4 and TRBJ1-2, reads ETGVTQSPTHLIKTRGQQVTLRCSSQSGHNTVSWYQQALGQGPQFIFQYYREEENGRGNFPPRFSGLQFPNYSSELNVNALELDDSALYLCASSLAAANYGYTFGSGTRLTVV.

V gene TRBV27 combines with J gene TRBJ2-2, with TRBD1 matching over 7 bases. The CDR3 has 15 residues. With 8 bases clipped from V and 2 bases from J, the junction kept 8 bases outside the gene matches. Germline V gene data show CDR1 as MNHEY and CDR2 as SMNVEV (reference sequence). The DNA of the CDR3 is TGTGCCAGCCGTAGACAGGGAACTAACACCGGGGAGCTGTTTTTT. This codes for CASRRQGTNTGELFF.

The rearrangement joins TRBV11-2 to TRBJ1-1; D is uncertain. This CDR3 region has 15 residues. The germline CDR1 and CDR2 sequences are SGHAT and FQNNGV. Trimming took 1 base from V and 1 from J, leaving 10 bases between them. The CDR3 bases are TGTGCCAGCAGCTTAGTATCTATAGGGAACACTGAAGCTTTCTTT. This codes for CASSLVSIGNTEAFF.

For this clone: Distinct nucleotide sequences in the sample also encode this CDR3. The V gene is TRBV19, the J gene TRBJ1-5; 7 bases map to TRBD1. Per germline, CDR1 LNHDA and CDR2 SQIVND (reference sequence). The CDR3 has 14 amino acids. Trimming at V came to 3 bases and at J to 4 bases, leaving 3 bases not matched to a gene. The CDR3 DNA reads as TGTGCCAGTAGTATTGGCAGGGGGAATCAGCCCCAGCATTTT. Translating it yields CASSIGRGNQPQHF.